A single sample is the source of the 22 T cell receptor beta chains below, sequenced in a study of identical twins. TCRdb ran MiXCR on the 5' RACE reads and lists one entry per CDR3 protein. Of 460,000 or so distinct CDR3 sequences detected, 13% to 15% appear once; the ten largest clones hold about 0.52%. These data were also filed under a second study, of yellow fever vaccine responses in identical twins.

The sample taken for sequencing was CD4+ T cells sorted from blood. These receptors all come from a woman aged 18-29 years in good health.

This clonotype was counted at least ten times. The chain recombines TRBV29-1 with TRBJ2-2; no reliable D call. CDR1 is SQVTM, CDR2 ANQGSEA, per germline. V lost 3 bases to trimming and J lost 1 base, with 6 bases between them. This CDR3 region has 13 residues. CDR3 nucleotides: TGCAGCGTTGAGACTGGGAACACCGGGGAGCTGTTTTTT. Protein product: CSVETGNTGELFF.

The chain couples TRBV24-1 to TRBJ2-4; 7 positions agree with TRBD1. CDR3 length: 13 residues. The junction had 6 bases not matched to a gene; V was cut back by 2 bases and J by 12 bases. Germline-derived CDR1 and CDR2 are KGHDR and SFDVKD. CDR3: CATSDSNRGTQYF. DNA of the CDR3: TGTGCCACCAGTGATTCAAACAGGGGAACTCAGTACTTC.

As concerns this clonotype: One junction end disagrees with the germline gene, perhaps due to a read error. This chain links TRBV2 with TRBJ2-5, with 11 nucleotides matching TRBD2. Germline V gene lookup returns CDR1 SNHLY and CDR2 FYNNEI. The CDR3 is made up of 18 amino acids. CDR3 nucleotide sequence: TGTGCCCGCAGTTTAGCTCTAGCGGGAGGAGGTTATGGAGAGACCCAGTACTTC. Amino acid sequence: CARSLALAGGGYGETQYF.

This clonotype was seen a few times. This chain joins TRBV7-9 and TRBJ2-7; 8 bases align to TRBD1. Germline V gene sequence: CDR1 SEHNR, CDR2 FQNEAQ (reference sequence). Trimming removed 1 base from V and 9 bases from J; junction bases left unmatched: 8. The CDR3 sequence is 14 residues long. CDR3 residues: CASSLGQGAIRQYF. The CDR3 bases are TGTGCCAGCAGCTTAGGGCAGGGGGCAATCCGGCAGTACTTC.

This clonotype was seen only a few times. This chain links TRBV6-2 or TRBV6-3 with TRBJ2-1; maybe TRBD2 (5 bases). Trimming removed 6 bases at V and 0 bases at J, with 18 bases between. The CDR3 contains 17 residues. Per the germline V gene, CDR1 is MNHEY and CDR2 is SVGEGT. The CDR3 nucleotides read TGTGCCAGCAGCAGAGGACTGGCCTTCAGCTCCTACAATGAGCAGTTCTTC. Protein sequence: CASSRGLAFSSYNEQFF.

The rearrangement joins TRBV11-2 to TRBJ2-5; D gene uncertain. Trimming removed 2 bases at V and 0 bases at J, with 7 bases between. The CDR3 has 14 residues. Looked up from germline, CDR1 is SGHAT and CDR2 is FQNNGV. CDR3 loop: CASSLPSYQETQYF. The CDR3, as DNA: TGTGCCAGCAGCTTACCCTCTTACCAAGAGACCCAGTACTTC.

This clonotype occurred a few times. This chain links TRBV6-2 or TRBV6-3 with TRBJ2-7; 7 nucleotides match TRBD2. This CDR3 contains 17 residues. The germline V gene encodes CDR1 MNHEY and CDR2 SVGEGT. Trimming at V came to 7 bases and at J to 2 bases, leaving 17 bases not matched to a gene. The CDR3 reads CASKGPWGGRSTYEQYF. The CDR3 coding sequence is TGTGCCAGCAAGGGACCTTGGGGGGGGAGGTCCACCTACGAGCAGTACTTC.

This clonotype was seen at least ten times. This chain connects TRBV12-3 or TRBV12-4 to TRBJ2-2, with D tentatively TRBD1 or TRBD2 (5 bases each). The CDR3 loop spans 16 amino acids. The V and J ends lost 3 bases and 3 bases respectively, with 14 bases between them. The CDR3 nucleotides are TGTGCCAGCAGTTTCGGTGTGGGACCCGACACCGGGGAGCTGTTTTTT. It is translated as CASSFGVGPDTGELFF.

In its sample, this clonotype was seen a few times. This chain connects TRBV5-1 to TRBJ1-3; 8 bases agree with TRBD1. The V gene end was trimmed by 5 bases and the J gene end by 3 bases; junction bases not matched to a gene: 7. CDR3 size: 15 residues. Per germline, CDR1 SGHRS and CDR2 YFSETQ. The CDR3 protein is CASSEQGARGNTIYF. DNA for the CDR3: TGCGCCAGCAGTGAGCAGGGGGCGCGTGGAAACACCATATATTTT.

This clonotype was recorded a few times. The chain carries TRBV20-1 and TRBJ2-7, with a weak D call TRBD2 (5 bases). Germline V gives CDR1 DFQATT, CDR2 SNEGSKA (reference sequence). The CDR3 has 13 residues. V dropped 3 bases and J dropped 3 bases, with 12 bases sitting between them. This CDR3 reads CSASQATNYEQYF. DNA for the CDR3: TGCAGTGCTAGTCAGGCGACTAACTACGAGCAGTACTTC.

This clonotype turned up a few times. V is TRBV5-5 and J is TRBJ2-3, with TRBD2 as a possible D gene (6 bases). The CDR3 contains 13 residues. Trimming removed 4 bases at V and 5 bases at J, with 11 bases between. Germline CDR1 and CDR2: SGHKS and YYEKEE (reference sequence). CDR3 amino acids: CASSQTSLDTQYF. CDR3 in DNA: TGTGCCAGCAGCCAAACTAGCTTAGATACGCAGTATTTT.

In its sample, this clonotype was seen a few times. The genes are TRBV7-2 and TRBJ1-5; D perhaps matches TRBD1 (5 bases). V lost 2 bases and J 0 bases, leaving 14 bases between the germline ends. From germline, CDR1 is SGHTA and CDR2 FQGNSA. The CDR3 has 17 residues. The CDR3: CASSLWSGTYSNQPQHF. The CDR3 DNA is TGTGCCAGCAGCTTATGGAGCGGGACCTATAGCAATCAGCCCCAGCATTTT.

The CDR3: CATSRDTGTGEQYF. CDR3 DNA: TGTGCCACCAGCAGAGATACCGGGACAGGCGAGCAGTACTTC. V is TRBV15 and J is TRBJ2-7, with 8 bases matching TRBD1. The CDR3 contains 14 residues. V gave up 0 bases and J gave up 6 bases; unmatched junction bases: 4. In germline, CDR1 is LNHNV, CDR2 YYDKDF (reference sequence).

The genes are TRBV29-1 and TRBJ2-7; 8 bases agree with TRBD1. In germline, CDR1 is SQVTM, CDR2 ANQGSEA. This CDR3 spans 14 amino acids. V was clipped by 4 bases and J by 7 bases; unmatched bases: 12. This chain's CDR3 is CSVVVGQGADEQYF. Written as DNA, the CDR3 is TGCAGCGTTGTGGTAGGGCAGGGGGCTGATGAGCAGTACTTC.

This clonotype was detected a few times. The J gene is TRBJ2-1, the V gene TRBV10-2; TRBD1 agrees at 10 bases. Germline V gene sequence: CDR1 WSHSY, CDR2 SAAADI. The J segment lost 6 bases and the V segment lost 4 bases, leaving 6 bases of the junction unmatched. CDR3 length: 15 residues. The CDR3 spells CASSAGDRGVNEQFF. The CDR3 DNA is TGCGCCAGCAGTGCGGGGGACAGGGGCGTCAATGAGCAGTTCTTC.

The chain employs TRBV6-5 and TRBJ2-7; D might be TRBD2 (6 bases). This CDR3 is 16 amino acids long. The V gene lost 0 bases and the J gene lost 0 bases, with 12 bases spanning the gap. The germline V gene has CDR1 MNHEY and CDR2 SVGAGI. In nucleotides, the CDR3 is TGTGCCAGCAGTTACTCGATCGGGAGAAACTCCTACGAGCAGTACTTC. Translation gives CASSYSIGRNSYEQYF.

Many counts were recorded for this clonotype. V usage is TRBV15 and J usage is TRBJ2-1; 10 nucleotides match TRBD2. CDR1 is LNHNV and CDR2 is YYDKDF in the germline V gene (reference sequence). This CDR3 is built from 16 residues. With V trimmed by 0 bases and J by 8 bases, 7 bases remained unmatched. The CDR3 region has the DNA TGTGCCACCAGCAGAGATAGCAGCGGGAGGGGCGATGAGCAGTTCTTC. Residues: CATSRDSSGRGDEQFF. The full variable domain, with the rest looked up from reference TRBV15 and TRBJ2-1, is DAMVIQNPRYQVTQFGKPVTLSCSQTLNHNVMYWYQQKSSQAPKLLFHYYDKDFNNEADTPDNFQSRRPNTSFCFLDIRSPGLGDTAMYLCATSRDSSGRGDEQFFGPGTRLTVL.

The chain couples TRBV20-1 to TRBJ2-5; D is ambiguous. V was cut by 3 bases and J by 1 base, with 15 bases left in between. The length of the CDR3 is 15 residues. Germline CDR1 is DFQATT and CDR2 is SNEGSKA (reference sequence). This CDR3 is CSASFVGGIQETQYF. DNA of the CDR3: TGCAGTGCTAGCTTTGTCGGCGGAATCCAAGAGACCCAGTACTTC.

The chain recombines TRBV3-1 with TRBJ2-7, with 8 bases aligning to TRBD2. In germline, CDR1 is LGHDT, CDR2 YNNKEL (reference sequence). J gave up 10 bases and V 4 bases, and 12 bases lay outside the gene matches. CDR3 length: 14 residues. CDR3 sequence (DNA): TGTGCCAGCAGCCCAGAAATCGGGGGGGGAACACAGTACTTC. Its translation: CASSPEIGGGTQYF.

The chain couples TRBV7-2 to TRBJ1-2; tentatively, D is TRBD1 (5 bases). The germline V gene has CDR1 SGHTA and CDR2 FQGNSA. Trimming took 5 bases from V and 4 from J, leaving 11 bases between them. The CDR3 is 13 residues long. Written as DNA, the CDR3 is TGTGCCAGCAGCCCAGGGATGGCCTATGGCTACACCTTC. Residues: CASSPGMAYGYTF.

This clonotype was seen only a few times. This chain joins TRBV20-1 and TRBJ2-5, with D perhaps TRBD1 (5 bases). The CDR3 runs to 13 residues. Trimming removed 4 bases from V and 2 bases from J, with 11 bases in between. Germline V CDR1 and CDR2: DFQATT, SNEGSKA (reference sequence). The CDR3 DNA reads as TGCAGTGCTAAACTCAGGGTACAAGAGACCCAGTACTTC. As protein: CSAKLRVQETQYF.

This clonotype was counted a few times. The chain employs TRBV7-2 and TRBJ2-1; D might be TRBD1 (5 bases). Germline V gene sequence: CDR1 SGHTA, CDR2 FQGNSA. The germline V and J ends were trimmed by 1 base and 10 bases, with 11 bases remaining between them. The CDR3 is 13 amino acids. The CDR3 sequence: CASSLGYSGEQFF. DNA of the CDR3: TGTGCCAGCAGCTTAGGGTACTCAGGGGAGCAGTTCTTC.